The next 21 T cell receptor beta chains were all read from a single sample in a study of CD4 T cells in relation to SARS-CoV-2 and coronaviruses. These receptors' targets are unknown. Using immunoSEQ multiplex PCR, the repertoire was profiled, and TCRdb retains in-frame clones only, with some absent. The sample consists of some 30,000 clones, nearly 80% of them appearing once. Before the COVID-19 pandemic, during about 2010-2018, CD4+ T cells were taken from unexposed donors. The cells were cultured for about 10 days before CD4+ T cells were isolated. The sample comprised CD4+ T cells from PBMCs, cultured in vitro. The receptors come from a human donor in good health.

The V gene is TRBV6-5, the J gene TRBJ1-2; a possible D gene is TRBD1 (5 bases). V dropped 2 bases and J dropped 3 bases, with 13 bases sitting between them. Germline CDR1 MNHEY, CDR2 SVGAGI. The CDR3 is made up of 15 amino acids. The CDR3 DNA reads TGTGCCAGCAGTTACAGAGGGGTCGAATACTATGGCTACACCTTC. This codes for CASSYRGVEYYGYTF.

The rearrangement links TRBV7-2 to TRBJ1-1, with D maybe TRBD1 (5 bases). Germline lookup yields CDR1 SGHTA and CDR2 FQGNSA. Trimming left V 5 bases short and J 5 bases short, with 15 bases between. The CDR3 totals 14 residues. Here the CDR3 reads CASSLTGGTTEAFF. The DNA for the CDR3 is TGTGCCAGCAGCCTTACTGGGGGGACTACTGAAGCTTTCTTT.

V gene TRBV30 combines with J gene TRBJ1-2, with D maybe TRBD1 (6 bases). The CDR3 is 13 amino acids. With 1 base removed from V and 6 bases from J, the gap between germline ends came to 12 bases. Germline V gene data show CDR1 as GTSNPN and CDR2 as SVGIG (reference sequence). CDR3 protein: CAWSGGAADGYTF. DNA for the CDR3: TGTGCCTGGAGTGGGGGGGCGGCGGATGGCTACACCTTC.

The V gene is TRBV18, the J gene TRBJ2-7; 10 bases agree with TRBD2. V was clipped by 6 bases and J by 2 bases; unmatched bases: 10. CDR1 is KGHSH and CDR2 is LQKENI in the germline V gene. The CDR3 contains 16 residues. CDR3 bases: TGTGCCAGCTCCCAGGGGGGAGGACTAGCGGCCTACGAGCAGTACTTC. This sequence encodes CASSQGGGLAAYEQYF.

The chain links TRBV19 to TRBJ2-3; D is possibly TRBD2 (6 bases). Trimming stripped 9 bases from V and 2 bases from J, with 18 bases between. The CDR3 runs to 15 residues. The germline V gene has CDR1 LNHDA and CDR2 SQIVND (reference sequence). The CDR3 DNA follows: TGTGCCAGCGCAGGAAATAGCGGATACACAGATACGCAGTATTTT. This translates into CASAGNSGYTDTQYF.

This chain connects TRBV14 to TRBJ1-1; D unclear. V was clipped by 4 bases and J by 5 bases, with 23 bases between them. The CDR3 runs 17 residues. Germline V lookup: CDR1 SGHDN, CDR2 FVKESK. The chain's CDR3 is CASSPERGTKIRTEAFF. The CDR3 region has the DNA TGTGCCAGCAGCCCGGAGCGGGGTACAAAAATTAGGACTGAAGCTTTCTTT.

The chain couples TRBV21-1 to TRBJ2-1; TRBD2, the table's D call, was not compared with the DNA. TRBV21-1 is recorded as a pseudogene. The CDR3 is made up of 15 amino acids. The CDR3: CASSPPRVRRDEQFF. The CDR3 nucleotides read TGTGCCAGCAGCCCTCCCCGGGTCCGACGGGATGAGCAGTTCTTC.

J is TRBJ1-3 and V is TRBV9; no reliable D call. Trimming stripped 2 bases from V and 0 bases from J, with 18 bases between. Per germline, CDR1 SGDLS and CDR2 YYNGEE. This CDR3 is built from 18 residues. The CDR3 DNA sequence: TGTGCCAGCAGCGTTGGTTGGGAAAGCCGTCGCTCTGGAAACACCATATATTTT. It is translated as CASSVGWESRRSGNTIYF.

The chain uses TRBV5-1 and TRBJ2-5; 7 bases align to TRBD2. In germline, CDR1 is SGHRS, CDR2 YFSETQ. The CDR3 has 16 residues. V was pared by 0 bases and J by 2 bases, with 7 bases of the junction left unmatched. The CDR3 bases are TGCGCCAGCAGCTTGGGATTGGAGCGGGATCAAGAGACCCAGTACTTC. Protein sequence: CASSLGLERDQETQYF.

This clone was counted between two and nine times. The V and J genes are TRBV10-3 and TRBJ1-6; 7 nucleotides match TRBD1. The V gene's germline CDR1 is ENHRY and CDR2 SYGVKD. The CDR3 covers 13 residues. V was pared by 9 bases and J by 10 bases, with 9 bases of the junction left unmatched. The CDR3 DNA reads TGTGCCATAAGTACAGGGGTGGAATCACCCCTCCACTTT. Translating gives CAISTGVESPLHF.

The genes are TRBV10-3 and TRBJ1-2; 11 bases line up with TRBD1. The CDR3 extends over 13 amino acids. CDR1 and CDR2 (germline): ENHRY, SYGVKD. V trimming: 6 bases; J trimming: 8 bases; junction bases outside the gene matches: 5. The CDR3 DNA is TGTGCCATCAGCGCGGACAGGGGGCTCGGCTACACCTTC. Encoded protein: CAISADRGLGYTF.

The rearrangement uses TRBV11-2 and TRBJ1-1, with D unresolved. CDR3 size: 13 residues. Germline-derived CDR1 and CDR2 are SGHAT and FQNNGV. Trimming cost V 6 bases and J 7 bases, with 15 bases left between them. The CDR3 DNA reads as TGTGCCAGCAGTCCCCCTATTTGGGGTGAAGCTTTCTTT. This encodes CASSPPIWGEAFF.

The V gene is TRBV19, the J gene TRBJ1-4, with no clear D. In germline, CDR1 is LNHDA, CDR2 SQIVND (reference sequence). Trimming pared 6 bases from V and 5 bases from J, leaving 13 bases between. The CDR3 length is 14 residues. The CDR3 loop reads CASSTLEVNEKLFF. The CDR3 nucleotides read TGTGCCAGTAGCACCCTTGAAGTAAATGAAAAACTGTTTTTT.

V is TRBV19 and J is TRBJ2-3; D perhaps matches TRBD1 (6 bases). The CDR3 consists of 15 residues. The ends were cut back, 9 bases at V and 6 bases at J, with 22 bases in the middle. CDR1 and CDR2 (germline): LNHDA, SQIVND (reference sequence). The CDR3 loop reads CASRSPGQPLDTQYF. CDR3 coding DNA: TGTGCCAGCCGATCGCCGGGACAACCTCTGGATACGCAGTATTTT.

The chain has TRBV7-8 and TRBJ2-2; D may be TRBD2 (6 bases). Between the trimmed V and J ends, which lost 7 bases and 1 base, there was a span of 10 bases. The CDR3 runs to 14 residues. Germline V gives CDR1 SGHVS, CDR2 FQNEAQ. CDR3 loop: CASKAGLNTGELFF. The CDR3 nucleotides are TGTGCCAGCAAGGCGGGACTGAACACCGGGGAGCTGTTTTTT.

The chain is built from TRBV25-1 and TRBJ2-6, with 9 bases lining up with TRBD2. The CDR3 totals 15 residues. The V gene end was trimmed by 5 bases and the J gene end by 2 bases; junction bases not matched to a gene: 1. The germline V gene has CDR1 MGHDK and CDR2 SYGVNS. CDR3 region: CASSSGGTGANVLTF. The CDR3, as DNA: TGTGCCAGCAGTAGCGGGGGGACTGGGGCCAACGTCCTGACTTTC.

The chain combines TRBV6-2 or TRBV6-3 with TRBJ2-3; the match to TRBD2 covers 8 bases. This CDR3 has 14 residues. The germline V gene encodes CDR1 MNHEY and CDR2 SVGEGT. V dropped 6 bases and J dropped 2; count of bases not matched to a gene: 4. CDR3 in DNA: TGTGCCAGCAGCCGAGGACTAGCCACAGATACGCAGTATTTT. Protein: CASSRGLATDTQYF.

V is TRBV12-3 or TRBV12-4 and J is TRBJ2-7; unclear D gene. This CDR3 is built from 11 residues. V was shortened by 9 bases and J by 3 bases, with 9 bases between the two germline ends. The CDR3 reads CASGFGYEQYF. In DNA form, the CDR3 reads TGTGCCAGTGGCTTCGGCTACGAGCAGTACTTC.

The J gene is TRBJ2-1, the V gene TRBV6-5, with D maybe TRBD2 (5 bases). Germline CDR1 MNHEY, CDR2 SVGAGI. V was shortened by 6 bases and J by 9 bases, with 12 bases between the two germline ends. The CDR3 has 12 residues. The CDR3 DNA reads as TGTGCCAGCAGCCGAGGGATCAGTGAGCAGTTCTTC. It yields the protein CASSRGISEQFF.

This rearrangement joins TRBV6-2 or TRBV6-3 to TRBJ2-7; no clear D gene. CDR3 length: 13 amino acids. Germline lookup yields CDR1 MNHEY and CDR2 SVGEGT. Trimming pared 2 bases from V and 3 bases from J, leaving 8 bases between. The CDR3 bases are TGTGCCAGCAGTTACCAGAACAGCTACGAGCAGTACTTC. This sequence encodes CASSYQNSYEQYF.

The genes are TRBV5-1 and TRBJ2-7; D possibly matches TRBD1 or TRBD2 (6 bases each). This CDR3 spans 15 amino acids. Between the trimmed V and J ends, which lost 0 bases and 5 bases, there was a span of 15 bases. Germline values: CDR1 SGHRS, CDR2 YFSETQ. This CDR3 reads CASSLAGTRGDEQYF. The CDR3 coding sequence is TGCGCCAGCAGCTTGGCCGGAACAAGGGGGGACGAGCAGTACTTC.